This TCR beta chain was retrieved from a study of CD8 T cells in ankylosing spondylitis. Notes on the study in general: The study identified a TCR beta motif of under 10 highly homologous variants that appeared characteristic of ankylosing spondylitis blood.

Many counts were recorded for this clonotype. What it binds is unknown. This CDR3 spans 18 amino acids. V was clipped by 4 bases and J by 4 bases, with 23 bases between them. The V gene's germline CDR1 is MRHNA and CDR2 SNTAGT. TCRdb itself ran the 5' RACE reads through MiXCR, one entry per CDR3 protein. The table lists roughly 490,000 distinct CDR3 sequences, about 5.7% of them singletons. The source of this sequence is a male donor with ankylosing spondylitis. The sequencing input was blood, either unsorted or a sorted T cell fraction (not recorded which). The gene calls are TRBV6-4 and TRBJ2-1; tentatively, D is TRBD1 or TRBD2 (5 bases each). Written as DNA, the CDR3 is TGTGCCAGCAGTGGTTGGGACCCCGCCATAGAGGTGTACAATGAGCAGTTCTTC. Its translation: CASSGWDPAIEVYNEQFF.